This T cell receptor (beta chain) stems from a study of blood T cell repertoires in COVID-19. The repertoire was sequenced with immunoSEQ multiplex PCR; TCRdb's copy has only in-frame clones and lacks some. Of 110,000 to 150,000 clones in the sample, 80% to 90% were seen once. Germline V gene data show CDR1 as SGHVS and CDR2 as FQNEAQ. Trimming took 0 bases from V and 6 from J, leaving 12 bases between them. There are 15 residues in the CDR3. This TCR derives from a woman aged 55-69 years with active COVID-19. V usage is TRBV7-8 and J usage is TRBJ1-5; tentative D call: TRBD1 (6 bases). Sequencing was done on a sample of peripheral blood. The CDR3 protein is CASSLANRVGQPQHF. The CDR3, as DNA: TGTGCCAGCAGCTTAGCGAACAGGGTGGGTCAGCCCCAGCATTTT. Variable domain in full (rest from reference TRBV7-8 and TRBJ1-5): GAGVSQSPRYKVAKRGQDVALRCDPISGHVSLFWYQQALGQGPEFLTYFQNEAQLDKSGLPSDRFFAERPEGSVSTLKIQRTQQEDSAVYLCASSLANRVGQPQHFGDGTRLSIL.